A single sample gave rise to the 28 T cell receptor beta chains below, sequenced in a study of shared T cell receptors in the human thymus. The repertoire was sequenced with immunoSEQ multiplex PCR; TCRdb's copy has only in-frame clones and lacks some. The sample carries 720,000 or so clones, around 85% recorded once. These data are also associated with another study on human thymus T cells.

The sample taken for sequencing was thymocytes. The receptors here all came from a girl less than two years old with a congenital heart defect.

The chain has TRBV19 and TRBJ2-7, with D tentatively TRBD1 (6 bases). Germline CDR1 and CDR2: LNHDA and SQIVND (reference sequence). Trimming pared 5 bases from V and 4 bases from J, leaving 21 bases between. CDR3 length equals 16 residues. This CDR3 reads CASSPSGTRAVYEQYF. The CDR3 DNA sequence: TGTGCCAGTAGTCCCTCTGGGACAAGGGCGGTTTACGAGCAGTACTTC.

This chain connects TRBV6-5 to TRBJ1-2; D gene unclear. This CDR3 region has 15 residues. Germline values: CDR1 MNHEY, CDR2 SVGAGI. V lost 0 bases to trimming and J lost 5 bases, with 13 bases between them. As DNA, the CDR3 is TGTGCCAGCAGTTACTCGATCGTAACAGCATATGGCTACACCTTC. Protein product: CASSYSIVTAYGYTF.

The chain couples TRBV27 to TRBJ2-7; D is possibly TRBD1 (6 bases). Germline V CDR1 and CDR2: MNHEY, SMNVEV (reference sequence). CDR3 size: 15 residues. The germline V and J ends were trimmed by 5 bases and 2 bases, with 16 bases remaining between them. CDR3 sequence (DNA): TGTGCCAGCAGTATCCGGGACACGGACCCCTACGAGCAGTACTTC. Protein product: CASSIRDTDPYEQYF.

This clone has only one observation. The chain couples TRBV6-1 to TRBJ2-7, with D possibly being TRBD2 (5 bases). The CDR3 covers 11 residues. Germline CDR1 and CDR2: MNHNS and SASEGT. Trimming cost V 5 bases and J 6 bases, with 8 bases left between them. The CDR3 sequence: CASSPGSEQYF. The CDR3 DNA sequence: TGTGCCAGCAGTCCGGGGTCCGAGCAGTACTTC.

The chain uses TRBV29-1 and TRBJ1-1, with a weak D call TRBD1 (5 bases). There are 12 residues in the CDR3. Germline V gives CDR1 SQVTM, CDR2 ANQGSEA. Trimming removed 2 bases at V and 7 bases at J, with 11 bases between. The CDR3 nucleotides read TGCAGCGTTGAATTCAGGGATGGTGAAGCTTTCTTT. Amino acids: CSVEFRDGEAFF.

This clone was observed once. V gene TRBV5-4 combines with J gene TRBJ1-2, with D possibly matching TRBD1 (5 bases). Looked up from germline, CDR1 is SGHNT and CDR2 is YYREEE (reference sequence). CDR3 length: 14 amino acids. Trimming took off 2 bases at V and 3 bases at J, with 11 bases between the two ends. The CDR3, as DNA: TGTGCCAGCAGCTTCAGGGAAGGACACTATGGCTACACCTTC. Translated, it gives CASSFREGHYGYTF.

V usage is TRBV29-1 and J usage is TRBJ2-5; D possibly corresponds to TRBD2 (7 bases). The V end lost 6 bases, the J end lost 9 bases, and 20 bases lay between the germline ends. Germline V gene sequence: CDR1 SQVTM, CDR2 ANQGSEA. This CDR3 is built from 13 residues. The CDR3 bases are TGCAGCGTCCCGGCCGAGGACAGCGGGGCCCAGTACTTC. It specifies CSVPAEDSGAQYF. The entire variable domain, with the rest obtained from reference TRBV29-1 and TRBJ2-5, is as follows: SAVISQKPSRDICQRGTSLTIQCQVDSQVTMMFWYRQQPGQSLTLIATANQGSEATYESGFVIDKFPISRPNLTFSTLTVSNMSPEDSSIYLCSVPAEDSGAQYFGPGTRLLVL.

The J gene is TRBJ1-1, the V gene TRBV27; D is unresolved. Germline loops: CDR1 MNHEY, CDR2 SMNVEV (reference sequence). Trimming left V 10 bases short and J 7 bases short, with 28 bases between. This CDR3 comprises 16 residues. The CDR3 region has the DNA TGTGCCACCCACGAGTACCGAGGAGGGAGGAGCGGTGAAGCTTTCTTT. Its translation: CATHEYRGGRSGEAFF.

There are a few counts of this clone. The chain has TRBV5-4 and TRBJ1-2, with D perhaps TRBD1 (5 bases). With 4 bases removed from V and 4 bases from J, the gap between germline ends came to 17 bases. The germline gives CDR1 SGHNT, CDR2 YYREEE (reference sequence). This CDR3 has 15 amino acids. CDR3 region: CASSPADTIFYGYTF. CDR3 nucleotide sequence: TGTGCCAGCAGCCCGGCGGACACGATCTTCTATGGCTACACCTTC.

This chain joins TRBV11-2 and TRBJ1-4, with D possibly matching TRBD1 (6 bases). The V end lost 4 bases, the J end lost 8 bases, and 20 bases lay between the germline ends. Germline assignment: CDR1 SGHAT and CDR2 FQNNGV. The CDR3 extends over 16 amino acids. As DNA, the CDR3 is TGTGCCAGCAGCTCGACTAACAGGGTGGTTGGCGAAAAACTGTTTTTT. Translation gives CASSSTNRVVGEKLFF.

This clone showed up just once. The rearrangement links TRBV7-9 to TRBJ1-2; 9 nucleotides line up with TRBD1. J gave up 6 bases and V 6 bases, and 2 bases lay outside the gene matches. Per germline, CDR1 SEHNR and CDR2 FQNEAQ (reference sequence). This CDR3 is 12 amino acids long. In nucleotides, the CDR3 is TGTGCCAGCAGGACAGGGGGGGATGGCTACACCTTC. Its protein is CASRTGGDGYTF.

This clone was counted a few times. This rearrangement joins TRBV5-1 to TRBJ2-2; possible D gene TRBD1, 5 bases. The CDR3 has 15 residues. Trimming took 0 bases from V and 13 from J, leaving 19 bases between them. Germline assignment: CDR1 SGHRS and CDR2 YFSETQ. The CDR3 is CASSLARETSEWLFF. CDR3 DNA: TGCGCCAGCAGCTTGGCCAGGGAAACGTCGGAGTGGCTGTTTTTT.

The V and J genes are TRBV25-1 and TRBJ1-6, with D maybe TRBD1 (5 bases). With 3 bases removed from V and 10 bases from J, the gap between germline ends came to 22 bases. Germline V gene data show CDR1 as MGHDK and CDR2 as SYGVNS. The CDR3 covers 17 residues. This chain's CDR3 is CASSDSTGGELGSPLHF. The CDR3 DNA reads TGTGCCAGCAGTGACTCAACCGGAGGGGAGCTTGGGTCACCCCTCCACTTT.

The chain combines TRBV2 with TRBJ2-5; D may be TRBD2 (7 bases). The length of the CDR3 is 14 residues. Per the germline V gene, CDR1 is SNHLY and CDR2 is FYNNEI. V lost 6 bases and J 4 bases, leaving 15 bases between the germline ends. CDR3 nucleotides: TGTGCCAGCAGGACGGGGGGCCCCCGAGAGACCCAGTACTTC. Encoded protein: CASRTGGPRETQYF.

The chain joins TRBV11-2 to TRBJ1-1; 11 bases agree with TRBD1. The germline gives CDR1 SGHAT, CDR2 FQNNGV. The V segment lost 3 bases and the J segment 1 base; nucleotides outside the gene matches: 7. The CDR3 is made up of 17 amino acids. The CDR3 DNA reads TGTGCCAGCAGCTTCCCGGGGACAGGGGGTTCGAACACTGAAGCTTTCTTT. It yields the protein CASSFPGTGGSNTEAFF.

V is TRBV11-2 and J is TRBJ1-2; tentative D call: TRBD1 (5 bases). Per the germline V gene, CDR1 is SGHAT and CDR2 is FQNNGV. V shed 5 bases and J shed 4 bases, with 14 bases lying between them. CDR3 length equals 14 residues. Written as DNA, the CDR3 is TGTGCCAGCAGCCCGACCCGACAGCCCTATGGCTACACCTTC. Translated: CASSPTRQPYGYTF.

This clone was recorded a few times. The chain uses TRBV4-2 and TRBJ1-2; D is undetermined. Germline-derived CDR1 and CDR2 are LGHNA and YNFKEQ. The V end lost 0 bases, the J end lost 7 bases, and 3 bases lay between the germline ends. This CDR3 is 11 amino acids long. Here the CDR3 reads CASSQDGGYTF. Here the CDR3 DNA reads TGTGCCAGCAGCCAAGACGGTGGCTACACCTTC.

The CDR3, as DNA: TGTGCCAGCAGCTTTTGGGACAGGTCCCAAGAGACCCAGTACTTC. It codes for CASSFWDRSQETQYF. The gene calls are TRBV11-2 and TRBJ2-5; 8 bases are a match to TRBD1. This CDR3 is built from 15 residues. V lost 3 bases to trimming and J lost 1 base; unmatched junction nucleotides: 4. From germline, CDR1 is SGHAT and CDR2 FQNNGV.

Notes on this clone: The same CDR3 arises from other DNA sequences in this sample as well. The rearrangement joins TRBV28 to TRBJ2-6; D is uncertain. The CDR3 runs to 13 residues. V lost 6 bases to trimming and J lost 4 bases, with 7 bases between them. Germline V CDR1 and CDR2: MDHEN, SYDVKM. The CDR3 here is CASSPLGANVLTF. The CDR3 nucleotides read TGTGCCAGCAGCCCCCTCGGGGCCAACGTCCTGACTTTC.

The sample holds one count of this clone. The chain is built from TRBV9 and TRBJ1-1; D gene uncertain. There are 14 residues in the CDR3. V dropped 4 bases and J dropped 3 bases, with 13 bases sitting between them. The germline CDR1 and CDR2 sequences are SGDLS and YYNGEE. DNA of the CDR3: TGTGCCAGCAGCACTACCAGCCTACACACTGAAGCTTTCTTT. This translates into CASSTTSLHTEAFF.

The V gene is TRBV19, the J gene TRBJ2-7; D might be TRBD1 (5 bases). Trimming cost V 4 bases and J 3 bases, with 16 bases left between them. The germline CDR1 and CDR2 sequences are LNHDA and SQIVND (reference sequence). The CDR3 runs to 15 residues. The CDR3 spells CASSTHGTGLYEQYF. Written as DNA, the CDR3 is TGTGCCAGTAGTACCCACGGTACAGGTCTCTACGAGCAGTACTTC.

This chain's CDR3 is CASSQDPLNYGYTF. CDR3 bases: TGCGCCAGCAGCCAAGATCCTCTTAACTATGGCTACACCTTC. V usage is TRBV4-1 and J usage is TRBJ1-2; no clear D. Trimming took off 0 bases at V and 1 base at J, with 6 bases between the two ends. Germline V gene data show CDR1 as MGHRA and CDR2 as YSYEKL. CDR3 length equals 14 residues.

Only a few counts were recorded for this clone. This sequence joins TRBV4-1 and TRBJ2-1; 12 nucleotides match TRBD2. Looked up from germline, CDR1 is MGHRA and CDR2 is YSYEKL. Trimming at V came to 3 bases and at J to 9 bases, leaving 6 bases not matched to a gene. The CDR3 totals 15 residues. Here the CDR3 DNA reads TGCGCCAGCAGCCAGCTAGCGGGGGGGCCATTTGAGCAGTTCTTC. It specifies CASSQLAGGPFEQFF.

V usage is TRBV15 and J usage is TRBJ2-7, with a possible D match to TRBD1 (5 bases). The germline gives CDR1 LNHNV, CDR2 YYDKDF (reference sequence). This CDR3 region has 15 residues. Between the trimmed V and J ends, which lost 1 base and 1 base, there was a span of 11 bases. Here the CDR3 DNA reads TGTGCCACCAGCAGAGGTTCCAGGGTATCCTACGAGCAGTACTTC. This gives the protein CATSRGSRVSYEQYF.

J is TRBJ1-6 and V is TRBV4-3, with TRBD1 identical over 7 bases. Germline CDR1 is LGHNA and CDR2 is YSLEER. The V and J ends lost 4 bases and 11 bases, in that order; junction bases with no gene match: 14. The CDR3 has 16 amino acids. The CDR3 coding sequence is TGCGCCAGCAGCCCGATAGGGGACAGTTCTCAAACACCCCTCCACTTT. Translation gives CASSPIGDSSQTPLHF.

The chain carries TRBV23-1 and TRBJ1-5, with a tentative D call TRBD1 (5 bases). TRBV23-1 carries the ORF label, with uncertain function. V gave up 2 bases and J gave up 9 bases, with 14 bases separating them. This CDR3 comprises 14 residues. The CDR3 region has the DNA TGCGCCAGCAGTCAACCGGACAAAAGGCGGCCCCAGCATTTT. Translating gives CASSQPDKRRPQHF.

This chain joins TRBV18 and TRBJ2-6; D is unclear. V lost 3 bases to trimming and J lost 3 bases, with 6 bases between them. This CDR3 is built from 14 residues. In germline, CDR1 is KGHSH, CDR2 LQKENI. This CDR3 reads CASSPPVGANVLTF. The CDR3 DNA follows: TGTGCCAGCTCACCCCCCGTTGGGGCCAACGTCCTGACTTTC.

Comments on this clone: The sample carries other DNA sequences with the same CDR3. This rearrangement joins TRBV11-2 to TRBJ2-1, with TRBD2 identical over 12 bases. V was pared by 0 bases and J by 7 bases, with 10 bases of the junction left unmatched. CDR1 is SGHAT, CDR2 FQNNGV, per germline. This CDR3 comprises 18 residues. CDR3 sequence reads: CASSLDPSGGAIRNEQFF. In nucleotides, the CDR3 is TGTGCCAGCAGCTTAGACCCTAGCGGGGGGGCCATTAGAAATGAGCAGTTCTTC. The full variable domain, rest sourced from reference TRBV11-2 and TRBJ2-1, is EAGVAQSPRYKIIEKRQSVAFWCNPISGHATLYWYQQILGQGPKLLIQFQNNGVVDDSQLPKDRFSAERLKGVDSTLKIQPAKLEDSAVYLCASSLDPSGGAIRNEQFFGPGTRLTVL.